This entry concerns a single T cell receptor (beta chain). This receptor's antigen is unknown. No much larger clonotype is one base removed from it; base qualities were not supplied. The cohort consisted of 600 or so healthy bone marrow donors. Cohort members were all nominally healthy when sampled, although unrecorded immune exposures were likely present. The donor tested CMV seronegative, placing the donor among the 352 seronegative members of the cohort. A peripheral blood sample was provided by each donor, and peripheral blood mononuclear cells were used for TCR beta sequencing. The Qiagen DNeasy Blood Extraction Kit was used to extract genomic DNA from the blood cell samples. The data originate from a study of cytomegalovirus exposure and HLA in healthy donors (TCRdb year 2017). For the study in its entirety: In an earlier analysis of 550 to 750 of the donors, 276 Gb of sequence data and 100 million or so unique TCR beta sequences from roughly 190 million T cells were reported. An early release that covered about 600 HLA-typed donors contained around 300 gigabases of sequencing data and 85 million to 100 million unique TCR sequences. Among the approximately 420 genotyped donors, around 79% belonged to the genetic ancestry cluster associated with self-reported Caucasian donors. The study aimed to test whether signatures of past pathogen exposure could be identified by cataloging public T cell receptors. The T cell repertoires of under 750 subjects were profiled by immunosequencing and related to cytomegalovirus serostatus. In addition to the first cohort of hundreds of subjects, a separate validation cohort of some 120 different subjects was used. To predict cytomegalovirus infection status, the study brought together high-throughput TCR immunosequencing, statistical association of individual TCRs with disease status, and machine learning. To study patterns of TCR occurrence, a later analysis re-analyzed previously published TCR beta repertoires from 600 to 750 donors and added high-resolution HLA genotyping. Rather than using new phenotypic data, the later analysis identified candidate immune exposures from TCR beta sequences and from how often those sequences occurred across donors. In an earlier analysis of a few hundred of the donors, high-throughput TCR beta sequencing was used to judge whether each TCR beta V gene segment behaved as functional or pseudogenic. Donor age, sex, ethnicity and CMV serostatus were compiled alongside the repertoire data. A later genetic analysis used genome-wide SNP genotypes for about three fifths of the 666 donors, treating that subset as a discovery cohort. All discovery cohort repertoires had been generated on a single sequencing platform. HLA typing covered class I and class II loci at four-digit resolution. Typing coverage varied by locus: roughly 629-630 donors for A, B, C, DRB1 and DQB1; under 550 for DQA1; 600 to 610 for DPA1; roughly 470 for DPB1. Because of strong linkage in the cohort, roughly five DR-DQ haplotypes were treated as single units for association and clustering. Among roughly 400 genotyped donors of the cohort, an average of around 250,000 unique TCR beta nucleotide sequences was sequenced per donor, of which about 19% were non-productive. Results the study describes overall, beyond this receptor: Most TCR sequences were seen in very few donors, while some public TCRs were found in many individuals. HLA typing was unavailable for some donors at each locus, so association tests used only the typed subset. Three of the identified cytomegalovirus-associated TCR beta chains were confirmed in vitro to be specific for cytomegalovirus antigens. According to a later genetic analysis, donors in an Asian-associated ancestry cluster had fewer N-insertions in productive TCRs than the approximately 650-donor mean. Cytomegalovirus status was reported to be diagnosed by the classifier with high specificity and sensitivity in both the original and validation cohorts. Because counts were too low, about 15 rarely observed V segments, including chromosome 9 orphons, were left out of the earlier analysis of roughly 600 of the donors. Most CMV-associated TCR beta chains appeared to be HLA-restricted in a later analysis, and the HLA associations seemed to be driven largely by CMV exposure. Correlated functional status among segregating V segments might reflect linkage disequilibrium, but an unknown experimental factor could not be ruled out. The study listed 150 to 200 TCR beta chains as associated with cytomegalovirus. In a later analysis, several top co-occurrence clusters were reported to appear linked to parvovirus B19, influenza, CMV and Epstein-Barr virus. A later genetic analysis associated a missense DCLRE1C variant with V-gene and J-gene trimming of TCR beta chains, and an independent cohort replicated the association. Compared with equally common non-associated chains, HLA-associated TCR beta chains in a later analysis were more clonally expanded and had lower generation probabilities. The authors suggested that the approach could potentially be extended to other disease states and immunological phenotypes. Some IMGT-functional V segments, including TRBV6-2 and TRBV6-3, could not be told apart with the 87-base-pair reads, so those segments were excluded. In this cohort, only TCR beta chains were sequenced, and detectable features were limited by the absence of alpha or paired-chain data. When HLA alleles, especially DR and DQ, strongly co-occurred, TCR associations were difficult to assign to individual alleles. A cluster of highly shared sequence variants was judged likely to represent a technical artifact of the sequencing pipeline. For the cohort, immune exposure information was limited to CMV serostatus. Presence/absence analyses assumed roughly uniform sequencing depth across donors, an assumption that may not hold. At a false discovery rate of 0.05, a later analysis linked around 17,000 TCR beta sequences to specific HLA alleles. Broadly in line with IMGT annotations, most TCR beta V segments showed up in productive rearrangements about 87% or about 30% of the time in an earlier analysis of around 600 of the donors. A further reported finding was that TCR beta sequences accurately predicted the HLA-A and HLA-B alleles for most subjects in the first cohort. According to a later analysis, TCR association rates differed among HLA loci, with DRB1 alleles showing the most associated TCRs and HLA-C alleles showing the fewest.

Library generation was performed with the immunoSEQ multiplex PCR assay. A mixture of 60 forward primers for TCR Vbeta segments and 13 reverse primers for TCR Jbeta segments was used in the multiplex PCR. A multiplex PCR assay on genomic DNA amplified the CDR3 region of rearranged TCR beta genes. Amplified TCR beta libraries were sequenced as 87-base-pair reads on the Illumina HiSeq System. The authors processed their data as follows. A later analysis counted 75 million to 100 million unique TCR beta chains across the 640 or so repertoires, and some 11 million of these chains were shared by at least two donors. A nearest-neighbor algorithm error-corrected the raw reads and collapsed the reads into unique sequences, merging closely related sequences to remove PCR and sequencing errors. To assign V, D and J gene segments, CDR3 sequences were aligned to IMGT reference sequences. For a sequence to be retained, a match of at least six nucleotides was required to both a V gene segment and a J gene segment. A rearrangement was called productive if the CDR3 had no stop codons and remained in frame with V and J, and every other rearrangement was called non-productive. Following IMGT convention, CDR3 was defined as the stretch from the second conserved V-encoded cysteine up to the conserved J-encoded phenylalanine. In an earlier analysis of 500 to 650 of the donors, sequences lacking an unambiguous match to a single V gene segment were excluded. An earlier analysis of 587 of the donors called V segments functional above 56.7% productive rearrangements and segregating when the between-donor standard deviation exceeded 5%. To diagnose cytomegalovirus status from the catalog of TCR beta chain sequences, a statistical classification framework was built. A later analysis assigned V and J genes by comparing TCR nucleotide sequences with IMGT/GENE-DB human TR gene sequences. A later analysis assigned CDR3 sequences and most-parsimonious VDJ recombination scenarios with the TCRdist pipeline. In a later analysis, each TCR beta chain was defined by its CDR3 amino acid sequence together with its V-gene family, and reads lacking a unique V-gene family were excluded. As a way to deal with suspected cross-contamination and a sequencing artifact, a later analysis dropped roughly 620 nucleotide sequences that were highly shared and had low generation probability. In a later analysis, a clonal expansion index for each public chain was calculated from normalized within-repertoire ranks of inferred template counts. A later analysis computed generation probabilities with a VDJ recombination model fitted to out-of-frame rearrangements, and checked the results against IGoR. A later analysis scored TCR-TCR, TCR-HLA and TCR-CMV co-occurrence with hypergeometric tests, applying a repertoire-size bias correction to TCR pairs. A later analysis estimated false discovery rates by permuting HLA or CMV assignments 20 times. In a later analysis, co-occurring TCRs were grouped using DBSCAN, and TCRdist sequence similarity was added for clustering within HLA-allele-positive subsets. Repertoires with fewer than 30,000 or more than 120,000 public chains, plus five repertoires with anomalous nucleotide sharing, were excluded from co-occurrence clustering. TCRdb retrieved this table from immuneACCESS and kept in-frame rearrangements only. Not all clones are present; in checked studies, unresolved V genes account for under half, and no reason is known for the remainder. V, J and clone size reflect that table, while D and trimming were determined from the DNA. Within this sample are 110,000 to 150,000 clones, with around 72% of them counted one time only. The ten largest clonotypes hold around 1.4% of the sample.

The CDR3 has 15 amino acids, counting the end cysteine and phenylalanine. Only the CDR3 DNA stays, 45 bases, in frame from base 1. Germline trimming: 6 bases from V, 6 bases from J; junction bases outside gene matches: 10. From a lookup of the germline V gene (reference sequence), CDR1 and CDR2 are LNHDA and SQIVND. The TCR was taken from a woman in her thirties or forties in good health and CMV-seronegative. The V and J genes are TRBV19 and TRBJ1-4; 7 bases in the junction line up with TRBD1. The material sequenced was PBMCs. The CDR3: CASSPGTAIDEKLFF. In nucleotides, the sequence is TGTGCCAGTAGCCCCGGGACAGCAATCGATGAAAAACTGTTTTTT.